This T cell receptor (beta chain) was sequenced for a study of cytomegalovirus exposure and HLA in healthy donors. PCR employed 60 Vbeta and 13 Jbeta primers. This table comes from immunoSEQ multiplex PCR, and its TCRdb copy is limited to in-frame clones, with some not included. The table includes roughly 110,000 clones, around 76% detected once. Germline V lookup: CDR1 GTSNPN, CDR2 SVGIG (reference sequence). The V end was cut by 3 bases, the J end by 5 bases, with 8 bases between. The CDR3 runs to 12 residues. This clone was recorded once. This rearrangement joins TRBV30 to TRBJ1-5; D is unclear. The specimen sequenced was PBMCs. This TCR was recovered from a woman between 40 and 50 years old in good health and CMV-seropositive. The DNA for the CDR3 is TGTGCCTGGAGCCGGGATCATCAGCCCCAGCATTTT. Amino acid sequence: CAWSRDHQPQHF.